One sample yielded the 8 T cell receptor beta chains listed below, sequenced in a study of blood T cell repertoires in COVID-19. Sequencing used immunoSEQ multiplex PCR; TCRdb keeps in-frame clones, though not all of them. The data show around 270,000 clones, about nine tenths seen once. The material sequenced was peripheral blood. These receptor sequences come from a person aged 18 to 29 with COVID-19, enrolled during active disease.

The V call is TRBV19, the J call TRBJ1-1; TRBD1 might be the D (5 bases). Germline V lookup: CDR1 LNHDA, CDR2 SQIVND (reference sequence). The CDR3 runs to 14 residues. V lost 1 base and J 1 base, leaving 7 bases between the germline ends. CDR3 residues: CASSIGQGNTEAFF. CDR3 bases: TGTGCCAGTAGTATAGGGCAGGGGAACACTGAAGCTTTCTTT.

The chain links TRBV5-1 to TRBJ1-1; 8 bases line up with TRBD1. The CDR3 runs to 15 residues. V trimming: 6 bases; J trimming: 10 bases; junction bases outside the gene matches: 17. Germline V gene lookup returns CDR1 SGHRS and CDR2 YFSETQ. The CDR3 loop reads CASTPGQADFYGAFF. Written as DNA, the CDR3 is TGCGCCAGCACACCGGGACAGGCCGATTTCTATGGAGCTTTCTTT.

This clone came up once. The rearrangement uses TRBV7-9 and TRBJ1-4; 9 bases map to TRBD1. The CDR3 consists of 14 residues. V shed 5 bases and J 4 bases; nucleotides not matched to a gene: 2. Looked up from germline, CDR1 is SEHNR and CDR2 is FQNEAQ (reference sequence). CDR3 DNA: TGTGCCAGCAGCCTGGGACAGGGTAATGAAAAACTGTTTTTT. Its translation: CASSLGQGNEKLFF.

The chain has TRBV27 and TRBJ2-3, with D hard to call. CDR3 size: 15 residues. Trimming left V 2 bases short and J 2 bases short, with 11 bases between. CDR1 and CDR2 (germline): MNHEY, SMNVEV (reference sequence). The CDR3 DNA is TGTGCCAGCAGTTTAGCGGTGGGTGTCACAGATACGCAGTATTTT. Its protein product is CASSLAVGVTDTQYF.

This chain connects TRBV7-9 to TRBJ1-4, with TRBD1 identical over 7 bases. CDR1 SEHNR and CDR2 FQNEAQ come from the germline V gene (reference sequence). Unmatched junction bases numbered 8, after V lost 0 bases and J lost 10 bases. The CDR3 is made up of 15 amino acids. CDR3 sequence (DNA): TGTGCCAGCAGCTTAGCCGGGACAGCCCTCGGAAAACTGTTTTTT. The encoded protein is CASSLAGTALGKLFF.

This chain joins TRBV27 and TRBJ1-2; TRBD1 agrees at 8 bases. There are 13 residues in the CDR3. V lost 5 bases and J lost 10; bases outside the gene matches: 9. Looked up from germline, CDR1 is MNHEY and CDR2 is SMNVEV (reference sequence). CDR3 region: CASSPDREGDYTF. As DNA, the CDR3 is TGTGCCAGCAGTCCGGACAGGGAGGGCGACTACACCTTC.

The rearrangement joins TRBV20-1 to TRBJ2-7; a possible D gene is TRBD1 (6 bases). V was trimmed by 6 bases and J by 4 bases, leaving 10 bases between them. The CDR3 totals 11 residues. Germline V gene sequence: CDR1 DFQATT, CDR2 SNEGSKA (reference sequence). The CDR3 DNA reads TGCAGTGCCCCCAGGGGTTACGAGCAGTACTTC. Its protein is CSAPRGYEQYF.

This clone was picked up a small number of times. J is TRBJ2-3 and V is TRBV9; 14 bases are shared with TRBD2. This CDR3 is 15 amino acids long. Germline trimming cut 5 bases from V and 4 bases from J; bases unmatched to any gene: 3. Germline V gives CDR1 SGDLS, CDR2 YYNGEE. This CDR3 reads CASSRTSGRSDTQYF. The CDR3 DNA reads TGTGCCAGCAGTAGGACTAGCGGGAGGTCAGATACGCAGTATTTT.